The 2 T cell receptor beta chains below all came from one sample that was sequenced in a study of Graves' ophthalmopathy and Graves' hyperthyroidism. Amplified material comprised TCR beta CDR3 regions derived from RNA transcripts. Second-round multiplex PCR came after a first-round RT-PCR that employed HTBI primers. TCRdb itself ran the multiplex PCR reads through MiXCR, one entry per CDR3 protein. The sample records roughly 410,000 distinct CDR3 sequences, 15% to 17% being singletons. Sequenced input: peripheral blood. Every receptor here comes from a woman between 18 and 30 years old with stable Graves' hyperthyroidism.

This clonotype appeared once. Mismatch with germline at one junction end may stem from a read error. The V and J genes are TRBV12-3 or TRBV12-4 and TRBJ1-5, with TRBD1 identical over 9 bases. The CDR3 totals 17 residues. The DNA of the CDR3 is TGTGCCAGCAGTTTAGGGGACAGGGCAATCAGCAATCAGCCTCAGCATTTT. Its translation is CASSLGDRAISNQPQHF.

This clonotype has ten or more counts. The chain employs TRBV11-2 and TRBJ1-6; TRBD1 might be the D (5 bases). Trimming left V 4 bases short and J 8 bases short, with 15 bases between. Per germline, CDR1 SGHAT and CDR2 FQNNGV. This CDR3 spans 15 amino acids. The CDR3 DNA reads TGTGCCAGCAGCTCCCCCCGCGGGGACTATTCACCCCTCCACTTT. This gives the protein CASSSPRGDYSPLHF.